The clone carrying this T cell receptor (beta chain) was found many times. Antigen specificity is unknown. The sample comes from a study of spatial heterogeneity in lung cancer. Study-level results: Tumors with more nonsynonymous mutations had more expanded intratumoral alpha and beta TCRs.

Each CDR3 protein is one row after TCRdb ran MiXCR on the 5' RACE reads. Of about 23,000 distinct CDR3 sequences detected, about 4.5% appear once; the ten largest clones hold roughly 9.6%. This sample's time point: sample taken at primary tumor resection. The source is a male donor with early-stage non-small cell lung cancer. The material was lung tumor tissue, obtained at surgery.

In DNA form, the CDR3 reads TGTGCCAGCAGCCTTCGGACTCCGGGAGATGAAAAACTGTTTTTT. Its protein product is CASSLRTPGDEKLFF. The chain carries TRBV13 and TRBJ1-4; D ambiguous. Between the trimmed V and J ends, which lost 5 bases and 6 bases, there was a span of 16 bases. The CDR3 has 15 amino acids. Germline V gene lookup returns CDR1 PRHDT and CDR2 FYEKMQ (reference sequence).